The sequence of this T cell receptor (beta chain) was determined in a study of OX40 agonist ivuxolimab in advanced cancers. Study information: Age averaged around 60 years (range roughly 23 to 80), and roughly 82% were male. Overall study findings and caveats: The antigens recognized by the expanded peripheral T cells, that is their antigen specificity, were not determined. With doses of 0.1 to 3.0 mg/kg, CD4+ and CD8+ blood T cells had undergone clonal expansion by week 6.

Profiled with immunoSEQ multiplex PCR; TCRdb holds only in-frame clones, not every one. The sample records about 50,000 clones, 80% to 95% being singletons. The CDR3 totals 13 residues. Germline trimming cut 4 bases from V and 6 bases from J; bases unmatched to any gene: 9. Germline V CDR1 and CDR2: SQVTM, ANQGSEA. A note on this clone: Its target is unknown.

The sequencing used CD4+ or CD8+ T cells sorted from blood, collected in a trial of the OX40 agonist ivuxolimab. This chain joins TRBV29-1 and TRBJ2-7; 7 bases map to TRBD2. This TCR derives from an adult with an advanced solid tumor such as melanoma, head and neck, liver or kidney cancer. Here the CDR3 reads CSVGLGGYGEQYF. The CDR3 bases are TGCAGCGTTGGGTTGGGGGGGTACGGCGAGCAGTACTTC.